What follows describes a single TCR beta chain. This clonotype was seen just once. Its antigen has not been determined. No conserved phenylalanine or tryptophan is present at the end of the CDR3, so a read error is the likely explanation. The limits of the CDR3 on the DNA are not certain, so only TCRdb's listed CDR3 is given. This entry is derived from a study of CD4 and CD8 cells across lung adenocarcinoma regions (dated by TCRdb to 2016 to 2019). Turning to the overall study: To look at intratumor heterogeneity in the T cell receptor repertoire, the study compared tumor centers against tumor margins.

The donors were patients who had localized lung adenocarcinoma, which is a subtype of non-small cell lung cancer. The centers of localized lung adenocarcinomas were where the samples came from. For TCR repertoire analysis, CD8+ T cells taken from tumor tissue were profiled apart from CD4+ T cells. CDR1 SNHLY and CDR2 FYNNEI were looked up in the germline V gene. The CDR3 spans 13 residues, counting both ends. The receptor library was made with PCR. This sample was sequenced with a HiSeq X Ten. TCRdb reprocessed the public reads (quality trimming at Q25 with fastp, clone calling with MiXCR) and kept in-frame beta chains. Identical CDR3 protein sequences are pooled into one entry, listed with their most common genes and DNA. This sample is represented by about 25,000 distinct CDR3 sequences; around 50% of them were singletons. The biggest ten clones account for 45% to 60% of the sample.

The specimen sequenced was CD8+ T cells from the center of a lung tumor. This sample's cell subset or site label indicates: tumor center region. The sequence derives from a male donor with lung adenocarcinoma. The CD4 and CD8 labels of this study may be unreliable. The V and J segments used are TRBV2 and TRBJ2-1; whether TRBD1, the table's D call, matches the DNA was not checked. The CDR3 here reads CASSEIPPGDPVL.